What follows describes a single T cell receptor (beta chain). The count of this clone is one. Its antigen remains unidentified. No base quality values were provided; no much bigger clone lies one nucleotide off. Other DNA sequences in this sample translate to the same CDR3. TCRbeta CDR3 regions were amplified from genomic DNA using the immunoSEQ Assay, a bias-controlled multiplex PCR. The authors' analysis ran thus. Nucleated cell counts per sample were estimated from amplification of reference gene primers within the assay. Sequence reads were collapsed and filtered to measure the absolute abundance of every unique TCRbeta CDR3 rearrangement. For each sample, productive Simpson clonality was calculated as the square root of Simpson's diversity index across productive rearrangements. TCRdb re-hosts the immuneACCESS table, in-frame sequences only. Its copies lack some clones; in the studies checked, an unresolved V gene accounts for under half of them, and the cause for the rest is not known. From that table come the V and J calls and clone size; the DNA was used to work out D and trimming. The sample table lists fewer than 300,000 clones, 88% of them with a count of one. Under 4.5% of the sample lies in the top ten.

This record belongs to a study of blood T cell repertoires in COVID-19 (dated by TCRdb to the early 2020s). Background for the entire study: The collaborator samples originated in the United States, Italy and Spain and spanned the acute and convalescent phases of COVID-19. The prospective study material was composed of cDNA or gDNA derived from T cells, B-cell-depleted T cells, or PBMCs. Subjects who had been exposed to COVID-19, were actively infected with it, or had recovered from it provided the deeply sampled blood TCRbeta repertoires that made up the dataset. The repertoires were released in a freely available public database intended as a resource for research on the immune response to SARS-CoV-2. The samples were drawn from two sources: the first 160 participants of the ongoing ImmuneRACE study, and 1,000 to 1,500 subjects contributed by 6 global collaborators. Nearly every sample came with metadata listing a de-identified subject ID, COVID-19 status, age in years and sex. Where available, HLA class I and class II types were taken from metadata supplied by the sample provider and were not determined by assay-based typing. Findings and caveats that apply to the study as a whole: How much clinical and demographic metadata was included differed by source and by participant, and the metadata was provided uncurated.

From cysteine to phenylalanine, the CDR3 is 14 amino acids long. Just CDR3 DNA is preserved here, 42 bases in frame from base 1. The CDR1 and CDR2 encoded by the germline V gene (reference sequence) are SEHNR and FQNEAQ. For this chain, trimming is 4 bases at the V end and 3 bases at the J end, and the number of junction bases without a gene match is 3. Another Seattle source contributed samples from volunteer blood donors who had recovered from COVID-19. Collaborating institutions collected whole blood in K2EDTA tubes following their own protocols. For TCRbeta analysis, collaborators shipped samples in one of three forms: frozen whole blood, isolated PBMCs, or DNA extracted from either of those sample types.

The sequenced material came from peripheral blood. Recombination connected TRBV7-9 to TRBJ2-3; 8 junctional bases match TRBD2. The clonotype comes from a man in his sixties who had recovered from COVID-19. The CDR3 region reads CASSSERGTDTQYF. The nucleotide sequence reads TGTGCCAGCAGCTCTGAGCGGGGGACAGATACGCAGTATTTT.